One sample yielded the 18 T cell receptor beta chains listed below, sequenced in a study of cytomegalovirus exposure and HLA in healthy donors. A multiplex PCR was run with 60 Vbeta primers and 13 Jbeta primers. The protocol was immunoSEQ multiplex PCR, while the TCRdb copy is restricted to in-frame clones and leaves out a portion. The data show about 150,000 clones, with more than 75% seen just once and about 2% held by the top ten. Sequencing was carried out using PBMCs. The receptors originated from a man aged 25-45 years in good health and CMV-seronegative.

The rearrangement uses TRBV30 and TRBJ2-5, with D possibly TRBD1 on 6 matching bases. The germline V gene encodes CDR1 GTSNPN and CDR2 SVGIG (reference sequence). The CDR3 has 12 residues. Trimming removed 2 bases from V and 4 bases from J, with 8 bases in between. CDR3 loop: CAWSTGSETQYF. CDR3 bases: TGTGCCTGGAGTACAGGGTCAGAGACCCAGTACTTC.

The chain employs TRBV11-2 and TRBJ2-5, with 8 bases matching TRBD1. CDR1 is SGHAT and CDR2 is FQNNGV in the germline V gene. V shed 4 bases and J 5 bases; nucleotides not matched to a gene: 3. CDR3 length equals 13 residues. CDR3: CASSWDRTETQYF. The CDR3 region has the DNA TGTGCCAGCAGCTGGGACAGGACGGAGACCCAGTACTTC.

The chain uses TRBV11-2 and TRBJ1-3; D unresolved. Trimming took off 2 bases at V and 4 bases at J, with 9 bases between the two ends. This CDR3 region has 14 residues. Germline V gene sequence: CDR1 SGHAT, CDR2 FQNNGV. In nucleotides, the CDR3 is TGTGCCAGCAGCTTACGAGGGTACGGAAACACCATATATTTT. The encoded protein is CASSLRGYGNTIYF.

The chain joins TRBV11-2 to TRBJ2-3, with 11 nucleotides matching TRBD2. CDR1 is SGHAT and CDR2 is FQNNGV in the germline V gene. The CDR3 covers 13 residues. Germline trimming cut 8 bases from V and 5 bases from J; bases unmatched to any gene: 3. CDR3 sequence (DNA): TGTGCCAGCGGTAGCGGGAGGGAAGATACGCAGTATTTT. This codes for CASGSGREDTQYF.

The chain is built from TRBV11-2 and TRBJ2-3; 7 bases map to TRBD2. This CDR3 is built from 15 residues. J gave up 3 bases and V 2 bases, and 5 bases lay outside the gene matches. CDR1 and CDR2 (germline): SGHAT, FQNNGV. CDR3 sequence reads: CASSLLTSSTDTQYF. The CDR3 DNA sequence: TGTGCCAGCAGCTTATTGACTAGCTCGACAGATACGCAGTATTTT.

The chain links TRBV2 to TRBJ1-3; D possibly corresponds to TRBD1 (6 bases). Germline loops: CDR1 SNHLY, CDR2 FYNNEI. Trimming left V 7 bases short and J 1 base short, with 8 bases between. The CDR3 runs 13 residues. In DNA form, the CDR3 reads TGTGCCAGCAAGGGGGATTCTGGAAACACCATATATTTT. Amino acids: CASKGDSGNTIYF.

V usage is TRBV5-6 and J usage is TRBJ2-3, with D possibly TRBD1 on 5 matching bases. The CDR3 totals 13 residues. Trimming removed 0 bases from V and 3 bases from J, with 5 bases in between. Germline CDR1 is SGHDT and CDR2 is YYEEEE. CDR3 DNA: TGTGCCAGCAGCTTGGACAGGACAGATACGCAGTATTTT. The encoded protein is CASSLDRTDTQYF.

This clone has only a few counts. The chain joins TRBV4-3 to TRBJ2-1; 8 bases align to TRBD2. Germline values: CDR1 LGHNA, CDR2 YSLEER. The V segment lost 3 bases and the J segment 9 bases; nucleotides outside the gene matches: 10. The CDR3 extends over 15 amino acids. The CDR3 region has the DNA TGCGCCAGCAGCCAGTTCGGGGGGGAGAGGCGTGAGCAGTTCTTC. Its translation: CASSQFGGERREQFF.

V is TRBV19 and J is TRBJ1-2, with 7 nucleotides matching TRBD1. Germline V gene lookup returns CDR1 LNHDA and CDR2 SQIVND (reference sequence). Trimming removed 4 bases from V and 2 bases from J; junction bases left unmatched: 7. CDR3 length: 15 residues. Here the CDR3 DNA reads TGTGCCAGTAGTACTCGCTTGGACAGGAACTATGGCTACACCTTC. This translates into CASSTRLDRNYGYTF.

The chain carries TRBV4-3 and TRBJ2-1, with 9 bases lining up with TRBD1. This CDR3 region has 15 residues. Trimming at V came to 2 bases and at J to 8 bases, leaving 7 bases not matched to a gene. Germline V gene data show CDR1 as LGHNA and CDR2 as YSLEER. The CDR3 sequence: CASSQPGQGLDEQFF. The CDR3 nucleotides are TGCGCCAGCAGCCAACCGGGACAGGGCTTGGATGAGCAGTTCTTC.

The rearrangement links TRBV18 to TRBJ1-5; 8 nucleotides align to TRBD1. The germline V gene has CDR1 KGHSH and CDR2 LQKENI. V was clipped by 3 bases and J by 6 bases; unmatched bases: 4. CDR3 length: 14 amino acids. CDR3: CASSPTGARQPQHF. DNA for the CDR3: TGTGCCAGCTCACCGACAGGGGCCCGTCAGCCCCAGCATTTT.

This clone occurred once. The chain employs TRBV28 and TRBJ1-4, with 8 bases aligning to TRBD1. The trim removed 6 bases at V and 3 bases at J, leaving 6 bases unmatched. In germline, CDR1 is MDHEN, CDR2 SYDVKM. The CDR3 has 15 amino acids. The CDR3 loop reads CASRPGGRANEKLFF. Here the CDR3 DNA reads TGTGCCAGCAGACCAGGGGGCAGGGCTAATGAAAAACTGTTTTTT.

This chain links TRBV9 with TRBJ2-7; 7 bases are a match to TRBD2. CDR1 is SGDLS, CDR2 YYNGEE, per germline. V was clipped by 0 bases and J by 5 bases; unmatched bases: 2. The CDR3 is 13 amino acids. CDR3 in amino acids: CASSVGLADEQYF. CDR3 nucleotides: TGTGCCAGCAGCGTAGGGCTAGCGGACGAGCAGTACTTC.

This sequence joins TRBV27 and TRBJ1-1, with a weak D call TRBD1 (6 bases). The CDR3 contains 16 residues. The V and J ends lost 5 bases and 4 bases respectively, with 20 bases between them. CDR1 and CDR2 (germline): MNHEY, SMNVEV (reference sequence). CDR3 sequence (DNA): TGTGCCAGCAGTCCCCAGCGACAGGTCTCGAGCACTGAAGCTTTCTTT. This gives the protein CASSPQRQVSSTEAFF.

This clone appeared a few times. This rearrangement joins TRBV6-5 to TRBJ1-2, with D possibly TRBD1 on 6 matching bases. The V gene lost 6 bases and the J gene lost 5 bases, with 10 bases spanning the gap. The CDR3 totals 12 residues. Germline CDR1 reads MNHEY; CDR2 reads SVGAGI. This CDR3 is CASSSQGYGYTF. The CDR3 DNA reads TGTGCCAGCAGCTCACAGGGATATGGCTACACCTTC.

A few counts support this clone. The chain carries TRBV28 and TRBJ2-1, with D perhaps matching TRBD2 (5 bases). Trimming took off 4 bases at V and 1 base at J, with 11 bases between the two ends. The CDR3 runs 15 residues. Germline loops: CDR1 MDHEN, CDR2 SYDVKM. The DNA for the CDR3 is TGTGCCAGCAGTTACGGGAAAGGTTCCTACAATGAGCAGTTCTTC. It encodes CASSYGKGSYNEQFF.

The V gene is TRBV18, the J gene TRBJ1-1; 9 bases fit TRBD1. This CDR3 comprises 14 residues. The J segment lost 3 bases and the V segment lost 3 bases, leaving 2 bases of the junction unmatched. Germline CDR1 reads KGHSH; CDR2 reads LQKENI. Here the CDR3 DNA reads TGTGCCAGCTCACCCGACAGGGGGGACACTGAAGCTTTCTTT. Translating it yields CASSPDRGDTEAFF.

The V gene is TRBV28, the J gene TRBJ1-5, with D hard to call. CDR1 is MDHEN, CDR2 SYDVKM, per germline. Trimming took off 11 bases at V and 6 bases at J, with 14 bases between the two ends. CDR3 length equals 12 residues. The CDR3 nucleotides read TGTGCCTTCTCAATTCCCGGTCAGCCCCAGCATTTT. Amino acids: CAFSIPGQPQHF.